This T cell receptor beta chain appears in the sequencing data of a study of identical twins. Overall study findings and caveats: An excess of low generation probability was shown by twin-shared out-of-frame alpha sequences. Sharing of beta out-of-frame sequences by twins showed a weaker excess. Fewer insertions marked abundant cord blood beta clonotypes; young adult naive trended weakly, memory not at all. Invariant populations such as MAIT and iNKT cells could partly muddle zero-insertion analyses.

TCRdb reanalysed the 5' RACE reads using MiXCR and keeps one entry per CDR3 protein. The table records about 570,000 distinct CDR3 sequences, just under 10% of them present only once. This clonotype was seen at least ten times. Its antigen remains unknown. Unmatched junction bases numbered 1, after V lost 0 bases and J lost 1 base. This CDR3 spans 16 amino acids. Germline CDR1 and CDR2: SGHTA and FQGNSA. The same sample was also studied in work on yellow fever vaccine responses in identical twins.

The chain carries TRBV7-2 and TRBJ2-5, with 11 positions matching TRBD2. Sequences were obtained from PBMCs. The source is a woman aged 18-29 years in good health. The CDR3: CASSLALAGAQETQYF. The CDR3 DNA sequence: TGTGCCAGCAGCTTAGCACTAGCGGGGGCCCAAGAGACCCAGTACTTC.